Following are 9 T cell receptor beta chains from one sample sequenced in a study of molecular identifiers for immune sequencing clone quantification. TCRdb reprocessed the PCR reads via MiXCR and lists one record per CDR3 protein. The data contain hundreds of thousands of distinct CDR3 sequences, around 20% of them singletons. Sequenced material: naive CD8+ T cells from blood, with Jurkat cell RNA spiked in. The subset denotes: FACS-sorted CD8+CD4-CCR7+CD45RA+ naive T cells. These receptors came from a human donor in good health. Some libraries in this study had Jurkat cell RNA spiked in.

This clonotype was seen only a few times. This chain joins TRBV5-1 and TRBJ2-6; 7 bases align to TRBD1. Germline V gene data show CDR1 as SGHRS and CDR2 as YFSETQ. This CDR3 contains 18 residues. With 0 bases clipped from V and 2 bases from J, the junction kept 8 bases outside the gene matches. CDR3 sequence reads: CASSLEKTGKTGANVLTF. CDR3 nucleotide sequence: TGCGCCAGCAGCTTGGAGAAGACAGGGAAAACTGGGGCCAACGTCCTGACTTTC.

About this clonotype itself: Given a much more abundant clone one base away, this may be a read error. No conserved phenylalanine or tryptophan is present at the end of the CDR3, so a read error is the likely explanation. The chain joins TRBV20-1 to TRBJ2-7, with 8 positions matching TRBD1. The ends lost 3 bases at V and 4 bases at J; junction bases unmatched: 11. This CDR3 spans 15 amino acids. Germline V gene lookup returns CDR1 DFQATT and CDR2 SNEGSKA (reference sequence). The CDR3 DNA reads TGCAGTGCTAGCCAATCCGGGACAGGTTTATACGAGCAGTACTCC. Amino acids: CSASQSGTGLYEQYS.

This clonotype was seen just once. A much bigger clone sits one base away, suggesting this may be a read error. It is likely a read error, because the conserved phenylalanine at the end of the CDR3 is missing. This sequence joins TRBV6-2 or TRBV6-3 and TRBJ2-3; D is possibly TRBD2 (6 bases). V lost 2 bases and J lost 9, with 9 bases in between. The length of the CDR3 is 12 residues. Germline V gene data show CDR1 as MNHEY and CDR2 as SVGEGT. The CDR3 DNA is TGTGCCAGCAGTTACGACAGCGGGACGCAGTATCTT. This gives the protein CASSYDSGTQYL.

This clonotype was recorded many times. CDR3 protein: CASSLSSNYGYTF. The CDR3 DNA follows: TGTGCCAGCAGTTTGTCCTCTAACTATGGCTACACCTTC. The V call is TRBV12-3 or TRBV12-4, the J call TRBJ1-2; the D is unclear. The CDR3 extends over 13 amino acids. Deletions cut 3 bases from V and 0 bases from J, with 5 bases between.

A remark on this clonotype: This may be a read error, as it is one base from a much larger clone. The CDR3 DNA follows: TGTGCCAGCAGCTTAGGGCAGCGGGCACCCTGCGAGCAGTACTTC. It is translated as CASSLGQRAPCEQYF. This chain uses TRBV7-2 with TRBJ2-7, with D perhaps matching TRBD2 (6 bases). V was pared by 1 base and J by 6 bases, with 16 bases between. The CDR3 extends over 15 amino acids. Germline assignment: CDR1 SGHTA and CDR2 FQGNSA. Full variable domain (rest looked up from reference TRBV7-2 and TRBJ2-7): GAGVSQSPSNKVTEKGKDVELRCDPISGHTALYWYRQSLGQGLEFLIYFQGNSAPDKSGLPSDRFSAERTGGSVSTLTIQRTQQEDSAVYLCASSLGQRAPCEQYFGPGTRLTVT.

About this clonotype itself: The conserved closing phenylalanine or tryptophan is absent in this CDR3, likely reflecting a read error. J is TRBJ2-1 and V is TRBV29-1; perhaps TRBD1 as D (5 bases). V gave up 6 bases and J gave up 9 bases, with 21 bases separating them. The CDR3 totals 14 residues. The germline V gene encodes CDR1 SQVTM and CDR2 ANQGSEA. CDR3 bases: TGCAGCGTAGACAGTCCACTCAGACGCCGTGAGCAGTTCCTC. It specifies CSVDSPLRRREQFL.

This chain connects TRBV7-2 to TRBJ2-5; 15 bases are a match to TRBD2. This CDR3 region has 17 residues. Germline-derived CDR1 and CDR2 are SGHTA and FQGNSA. The V and J ends lost 5 bases and 4 bases, in that order; junction bases with no gene match: 8. CDR3 sequence: CASSLGLAGGPVETQYF. As DNA, the CDR3 is TGTGCCAGCAGCCTAGGACTAGCGGGGGGGCCGGTAGAGACCCAGTACTTC.

There are many counts of this clonotype. The chain carries TRBV4-2 and TRBJ2-3; no reliable D call. V lost 1 base to trimming and J lost 0 bases, with 11 bases between them. The CDR3 totals 16 residues. The germline V gene has CDR1 LGHNA and CDR2 YNFKEQ. The CDR3, as DNA: TGTGCCAGCAGCCAAGTACCTTTTCAGAGCACAGATACGCAGTATTTT. Amino acid sequence: CASSQVPFQSTDTQYF.

The chain uses TRBV27 and TRBJ2-1; D tentatively fits TRBD1 or TRBD2 (5 bases each). CDR1 and CDR2 from the germline V gene are MNHEY and SMNVEV (reference sequence). Trimming pared 5 bases from V and 9 bases from J, leaving 11 bases between. The CDR3 covers 12 residues. The DNA of the CDR3 is TGTGCCAGCAGTCTAGGGGCGGGTGAGCAGTTCTTC. It specifies CASSLGAGEQFF.